These 13 T cell receptor beta chains were all obtained from the same sample, sequenced in a study of response to subunit inactivated influenza vaccine. TCRdb re-called the RT-PCR reads through MiXCR, storing one row per CDR3 protein. The table lists roughly 620,000 distinct CDR3 sequences, roughly 10% of them singletons. These data also featured in a second study, about T cells expressing NK-cell markers. As reported in that work: Synthesis of TCR beta cDNA relied on 5'RACE template switching carrying UMIs.

This specimen consisted of PBMCs from blood, obtained on the day of vaccination. The receptors derive from a man aged 45-65 years who received an inactivated influenza vaccine.

This clonotype was seen at least ten times. The chain is built from TRBV19 and TRBJ2-1; 7 bases line up with TRBD2. J was trimmed by 3 bases and V by 0 bases; bases with no gene match: 8. The germline V gene encodes CDR1 LNHDA and CDR2 SQIVND (reference sequence). CDR3 length: 17 amino acids. In DNA, the CDR3 is TGTGCCAGTAGTATAGATCTTGCCAGCGGGAACTACAATGAGCAGTTCTTC. The encoded protein is CASSIDLASGNYNEQFF.

This chain connects TRBV7-2 to TRBJ1-3; D ambiguous. Germline V gives CDR1 SGHTA, CDR2 FQGNSA. V was trimmed by 8 bases and J by 5 bases, leaving 16 bases between them. The CDR3 is 14 residues long. As DNA, the CDR3 is TGTGCCAGCGCCACGGGAACAGAGCGAAACACCATATATTTT. This encodes CASATGTERNTIYF.

V and J are TRBV7-2 and TRBJ1-2, with 7 positions matching TRBD1. The CDR3 runs to 14 residues. Germline trimming cut 10 bases from V and 2 bases from J; bases unmatched to any gene: 10. Per germline, CDR1 SGHTA and CDR2 FQGNSA. The CDR3 loop reads CATTRDRTNYGYTF. Written as DNA, the CDR3 is TGTGCCACCACCCGGGACAGAACCAACTATGGCTACACCTTC.

The chain employs TRBV5-1 and TRBJ1-2; tentative D call: TRBD1 (6 bases). The CDR3 length is 13 residues. CDR1 and CDR2 (germline): SGHRS, YFSETQ. The V end lost 5 bases, the J end lost 6 bases, and 14 bases lay between the germline ends. As DNA, the CDR3 is TGCGCCAGCAGGCCCGGGACAACGGATGGCTACACCTTC. Translated, it gives CASRPGTTDGYTF.

This clonotype was picked up a small number of times. V gene TRBV4-1 combines with J gene TRBJ2-2, with a possible D match to TRBD2 (6 bases). CDR1 and CDR2 (germline): MGHRA, YSYEKL. The CDR3 consists of 16 residues. Trimming shortened V by 4 bases and J by 0 bases, and 12 bases separated the two germline ends. CDR3 DNA sequence: TGCGCCAGCAGCCTATCCCCGGGGGCGAACACCGGGGAGCTGTTTTTT. Protein product: CASSLSPGANTGELFF.

This clonotype has more than one count but fewer than ten. The V and J genes are TRBV3-1 and TRBJ2-1; D is possibly TRBD1 (5 bases). The CDR3 is made up of 15 amino acids. Trimming stripped 0 bases from V and 7 bases from J, with 13 bases between. Germline loops: CDR1 LGHDT, CDR2 YNNKEL (reference sequence). The CDR3 reads CASSQDVRDWNEQFF. CDR3 coding DNA: TGTGCCAGCAGCCAAGACGTCAGGGATTGGAATGAGCAGTTCTTC.

The sample holds a few counts of this clonotype. The chain combines TRBV9 with TRBJ1-1; TRBD1 aligns across 8 bases. Unmatched junction bases numbered 5, after V lost 6 bases and J lost 1 base. The CDR3 extends over 14 amino acids. Germline CDR1 reads SGDLS; CDR2 reads YYNGEE. The chain's CDR3 is CASNGQGGNTEAFF. As DNA, the CDR3 is TGTGCCAGCAACGGACAGGGAGGGAACACTGAAGCTTTCTTT. Variable domain in full (rest from reference TRBV9 and TRBJ1-1): DSGVTQTPKHLITATGQRVTLRCSPRSGDLSVYWYQQSLDQGLQFLIQYYNGEERAKGNILERFSAQQFPDLHSELNLSSLELGDSALYFCASNGQGGNTEAFFGQGTRLTVV.

This chain links TRBV6-1 with TRBJ2-3; maybe TRBD1 (6 bases). The CDR3 spans 16 residues. The germline V gene encodes CDR1 MNHNS and CDR2 SASEGT. Trimming pared 7 bases from V and 0 bases from J, leaving 17 bases between. The CDR3 region has the DNA TGTGCCAGCAACGGAGGACAGCCCTATAGCACAGATACGCAGTATTTT. This encodes CASNGGQPYSTDTQYF.

As to this clonotype: A junction end diverges from the germline sequence, so it may reflect a read error. The chain employs TRBV6-2 or TRBV6-3 and TRBJ1-5, with a possible D match to TRBD1 (5 bases). Germline V gives CDR1 MNHEY, CDR2 SVGEGT. The CDR3 length is 14 residues. Here the CDR3 DNA reads TGTGCCAACAGTTACTCGAGTAGGGGACAGCCCCAGCATTTT. This encodes CANSYSSRGQPQHF.

There are a few counts of this clonotype. The chain employs TRBV6-5 and TRBJ1-5; D is unresolved. Trimming left V 2 bases short and J 4 bases short, with 6 bases between. There are 13 residues in the CDR3. The germline V gene encodes CDR1 MNHEY and CDR2 SVGAGI. Here the CDR3 DNA reads TGTGCCAGCAGTTACGTCCCAAATCAGCCCCAGCATTTT. This gives the protein CASSYVPNQPQHF.

The rearrangement uses TRBV5-3 and TRBJ1-5, with D possibly being TRBD1 (6 bases). TRBV5-3 is labeled an ORF, and its function is uncertain. CDR3 size: 18 residues. The V end lost 0 bases, the J end lost 7 bases, and 23 bases lay between the germline ends. CDR3 amino acids: CARSLGRGPEGWGQPQHF. The CDR3 nucleotides are TGTGCCAGAAGCTTGGGCAGGGGACCCGAAGGTTGGGGGCAGCCCCAGCATTTT.

This chain links TRBV5-6 with TRBJ2-4, with 14 bases lining up with TRBD2. J lost 0 bases, V lost 4 bases, and 6 bases had no gene match. The CDR3 length is 18 residues. CDR1 SGHDT and CDR2 YYEEEE come from the germline V gene. The CDR3 loop reads CASSLGLAGALAKNIQYF. The CDR3 nucleotides read TGTGCCAGCAGCCTGGGACTAGCGGGGGCCTTAGCCAAAAACATTCAGTACTTC.

The V gene is TRBV3-1, the J gene TRBJ2-1; D may match TRBD1 or TRBD2 (6 bases each). This CDR3 contains 13 residues. Trimming took off 1 base at V and 12 bases at J, with 13 bases between the two ends. From germline, CDR1 is LGHDT and CDR2 YNNKEL (reference sequence). CDR3 sequence (DNA): TGTGCCAGCAGCCAAGGGACCGGGGGCGGGCAGTTCTTC. Its protein product is CASSQGTGGGQFF.